A selection of T cell receptor beta chains follows, all from one sample in a study of blood T cell repertoires in COVID-19. Here immunoSEQ multiplex PCR was the method, and the copy in TCRdb shows in-frame clones only, minus some. The sample contains around 250,000 clones, 80% to 90% of which appear only once. Sequencing input: PBMCs or T cells enriched from blood (not recorded which). The receptors originated from a woman in her fifties or sixties who had recovered from COVID-19. The CDR3 runs from the conserved cysteine through the conserved F or W. A D gene is named only where the DNA matches it firmly. Clone size, where shown, is once, few, many, or a class for clones that have expanded.

clone size	V gene	J gene	D gene	CDR3 DNA	CDR3 protein
NA	TRBV7-2	TRBJ1-4	TRBD1	TGTGCCAGCAGCTTAGCGTTTCGACAGGGTCTGAATGAAAAACTGTTTTTT	CASSLAFRQGLNEKLFF
NA	TRBV18	TRBJ2-7	NA	TGTGCCAGCTCACGCCAGGGGTCGGGCGAGCAGTACTTC	CASSRQGSGEQYF
NA	TRBV28	TRBJ1-3	TRBD1	TGTGCCAGCAGGACCCCGGGGACAGGGGGCTTTCTGGGAAACACCATATATTTT	CASRTPGTGGFLGNTIYF
NA	TRBV7-8	TRBJ2-7	TRBD1	TGTGCCAGCAGCTTGAACAGGGGGCTCTCCGAGCAGTACTTC	CASSLNRGLSEQYF
NA	TRBV6-9	TRBJ2-2	NA	TGTGCCAGCAGTTTAAGTGGTCCTTGGGAGGAGACCGGGGAGCTGTTTTTT	CASSLSGPWEETGELFF
NA	TRBV2	TRBJ1-5	TRBD1	TGTGCCAGCCTATTACAGGGGGCTCAGCCCCAGCATTTT	CASLLQGAQPQHF
NA	TRBV28	TRBJ2-1	NA	TGTGCCAGCACCACCATCCGGACAGCGGGATACAATGAGCAGTTCTTC	CASTTIRTAGYNEQFF
NA	TRBV11-2	TRBJ2-1	TRBD2	TGTGCCAGCAGCTTAGCGACTAGCGGGACGGAAATCTACAATGAGCAGTTCTTC	CASSLATSGTEIYNEQFF
NA	TRBV29-1	TRBJ2-1	TRBD1	TGCAGCGTTAACAGGGGGCCCAACAATGAGCAGTTCTTC	CSVNRGPNNEQFF
NA	TRBV3-1/TRBV3-2	TRBJ2-7	TRBD2	TGTGCCAGCAGCCTAGCGGGAGGGCCTCTCGACGAGCAGTACTTC	CASSLAGGPLDEQYF
NA	TRBV11-2	TRBJ2-3	NA	TGTGCCAGCAGCTCATACACCGGGAGCGGGCGAACAGATACGCAGTATTTT	CASSSYTGSGRTDTQYF
NA	TRBV28	TRBJ1-1	NA	TGTGCCAGCAGTTCCGAAGGACATCAAGCTTTCTTT	CASSSEGHQAFF
NA	TRBV30	TRBJ2-2	NA	TGTGCCTGGAGCGCTGGACAGACGAACACCGGGGAGCTGTTTTTT	CAWSAGQTNTGELFF
NA	TRBV5-1	TRBJ2-3	TRBD2	TGCGCCAGCAGCGATAAAGCGGGAGTGAGCACAGATACGCAGTATTTT	CASSDKAGVSTDTQYF
NA	TRBV6-5	TRBJ1-4	NA	TGTGCCAGCAGTCTACAGGGTGGGGTTGGAAAACTGTTTTTT	CASSLQGGVGKLFF
few	TRBV11-3	TRBJ2-3	TRBD2	TGTGCCAGCAGCGTCGGACTAGCGGGAGGGCCAGATACGCAGTATTTT	CASSVGLAGGPDTQYF
NA	TRBV2	TRBJ1-5	NA	TGTGCCAGCAGTGAACGTTCGGGAGTGGATCAGCCCCAGCATTTT	CASSERSGVDQPQHF
NA	TRBV28	TRBJ1-5	NA	TGTGCCAGCAGCCCTAGGGCGGGTCAGCCCCAGCATTTT	CASSPRAGQPQHF
NA	TRBV7-9	TRBJ1-1	NA	TGTGCCAGCAGCCCAGAACAGGACGAGGACCCTGAAGCTTTCTTT	CASSPEQDEDPEAFF
NA	TRBV3-1/TRBV3-2	TRBJ1-1	NA	TGTGCCAGCAGGCACAAGGGGGCTGAAGCTTTCTTT	CASRHKGAEAFF
NA	TRBV6-4	TRBJ2-1	TRBD2	TGTGCCAGCAGCACTAGCGGACAGTTCTTC	CASSTSGQFF
NA	TRBV25-1	TRBJ2-6	NA	TGTGCCACCACGTTTAGGGGATGGGTTGGGGCCAACGTCCTGACTTTC	CATTFRGWVGANVLTF
NA	TRBV28	TRBJ1-3	TRBD1	TGTGCCAGCAGTTTATTTTCATGGACAGGGGCAATCTCTGGAAACACCATATATTTT	CASSLFSWTGAISGNTIYF
NA	TRBV3-1/TRBV3-2	TRBJ2-3	NA	TGTGCCAGCAGCCAAGGGTCCAGTACTACGCAGTATTTT	CASSQGSSTTQYF
NA	TRBV3-1/TRBV3-2	TRBJ2-6	NA	TGTGCCAGCAGCATAGACAGCTCTGGGGCCAACGTCCTGACTTTC	CASSIDSSGANVLTF
NA	TRBV7-2	TRBJ2-7	NA	TGTGCCAGCAGCTTCAATCGGGACACCCTCGAGCAGTACTTC	CASSFNRDTLEQYF
once	TRBV2	TRBJ2-7	NA	TGTGCCAGCAGTGTTCAGGGTCGCTACGAGCAGTACTTC	CASSVQGRYEQYF
NA	TRBV6-1	TRBJ2-7	TRBD1	TGTGCCAGCAGTGACCGGGACAGGGGTCGCGACGAGCAGTACTTC	CASSDRDRGRDEQYF
NA	TRBV18	TRBJ1-1	TRBD1	TGTGCCAGCTCACCCTCCCGGACAGGCAACACTGAAGCTTTCTTT	CASSPSRTGNTEAFF
NA	TRBV10-3	TRBJ1-4	NA	TGTGCCATCAGTGAGCAGGGAGGGGCTAATGAAAAACTGTTTTTT	CAISEQGGANEKLFF
NA	TRBV2	TRBJ2-2	TRBD2	TGTGCCAGCAGTGTTAAGCGGGAGGGCCGTGGCGGGGAGCTGTTTTTT	CASSVKREGRGGELFF
NA	TRBV7-9	TRBJ2-5	TRBD1	TGTGCCAGCAGCTCGGGACAGGGGAATAGGTTGGGAGAGACCCAGTACTTC	CASSSGQGNRLGETQYF
NA	TRBV28	TRBJ1-3	NA	TGTGCCAGCAGTCCCCCGACACCGAGCTCTGGAAACACCATATATTTT	CASSPPTPSSGNTIYF
NA	TRBV10-1	TRBJ1-1	TRBD1	TGCGCCAGCAGTGAGGATAGCAGGGGGAGGACTGAAGCTTTCTTT	CASSEDSRGRTEAFF
NA	TRBV6-1	TRBJ1-1	NA	TGTGCCAGCAGTGAAGTCGGGGATAACACTGAAGCTTTCTTT	CASSEVGDNTEAFF
NA	TRBV27	TRBJ2-2	TRBD1	TGTGCCAGCAGTTCGGACAGGGGGGGCACCGGGGAGCTGTTTTTT	CASSSDRGGTGELFF
NA	TRBV6-1	TRBJ2-2	NA	TGTGCCTGCTGTGAAGCCGGGACGAACACCGGGGAGCTGTTTTTT	CACCEAGTNTGELFF
NA	TRBV10-2	TRBJ1-1	TRBD1	TGCGCCAGCAGTGACCGACAGGGGCTTGAAGCTTTCTTT	CASSDRQGLEAFF
once	TRBV28	TRBJ1-5	TRBD1	TGTGCCATACAGGGGGCAGGTCAGCCCCAGCATTTT	CAIQGAGQPQHF
NA	TRBV11-2	TRBJ2-7	TRBD2	TGTGCCAGCAGTCAACTAGCGCCGACCTACGAGCAGTACTTC	CASSQLAPTYEQYF
NA	TRBV5-5	TRBJ2-1	TRBD2	TGTGCCAGCAGCCTCGGACTAGCGGTAAATGAGCAGTTCTTC	CASSLGLAVNEQFF